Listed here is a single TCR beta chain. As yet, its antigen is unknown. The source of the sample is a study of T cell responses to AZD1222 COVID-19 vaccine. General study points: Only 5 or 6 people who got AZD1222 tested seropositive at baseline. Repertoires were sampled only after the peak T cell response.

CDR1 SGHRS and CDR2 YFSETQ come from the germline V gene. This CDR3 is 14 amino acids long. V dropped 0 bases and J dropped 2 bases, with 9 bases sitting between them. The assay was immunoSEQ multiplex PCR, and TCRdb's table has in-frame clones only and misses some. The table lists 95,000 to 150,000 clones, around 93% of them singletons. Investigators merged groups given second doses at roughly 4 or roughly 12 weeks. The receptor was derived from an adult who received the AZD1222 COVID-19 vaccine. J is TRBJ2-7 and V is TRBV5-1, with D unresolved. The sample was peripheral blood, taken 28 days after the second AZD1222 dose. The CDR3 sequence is CASSLDGKPYEQYF. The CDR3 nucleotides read TGCGCCAGCAGCTTGGATGGGAAACCCTACGAGCAGTACTTC.